This T cell receptor beta chain was profiled in a study of T-cell memory formation after mild COVID-19. Study details: TCR clusters mostly belonged to single donors. Study-level findings and limits: Pre-infection memory already had some responding clones, implying cross-reactive memory joined.

Of note for this clonotype: Its antigen is unknown.

5'RACE primed from the constant segment yielded TCR alpha and TCR beta cDNA libraries bearing sample barcodes and UMIs. Each CDR3 protein is one row after TCRdb ran MiXCR on the 5' RACE reads. Among 500,000 to 650,000 distinct CDR3 sequences listed, about a fifth were seen once. Germline CDR1 is SEHNR and CDR2 is FQNEAQ (reference sequence). The CDR3 length is 14 residues. Trimming pared 4 bases from V and 1 base from J, leaving 10 bases between. This sequence was found in an adult woman who had mild COVID-19 (a few samples of this study predate the infection). Cell type and time point are not known. Material for sequencing was PBMCs or a T cell subset sorted from them (not recorded which). The chain is built from TRBV7-9 and TRBJ1-1; D gene unclear. The CDR3 DNA follows: TGTGCCAGCAGCTCGGCCGTTGGGAACACTGAAGCTTTCTTT. It yields the protein CASSSAVGNTEAFF. Variable domain in full (rest from reference TRBV7-9 and TRBJ1-1): DTGVSQNPRHKITKRGQNVTFRCDPISEHNRLYWYRQTLGQGPEFLTYFQNEAQLEKSRLLSDRFSAERPKGSFSTLEIQRTEQGDSAMYLCASSSAVGNTEAFFGQGTRLTVV.